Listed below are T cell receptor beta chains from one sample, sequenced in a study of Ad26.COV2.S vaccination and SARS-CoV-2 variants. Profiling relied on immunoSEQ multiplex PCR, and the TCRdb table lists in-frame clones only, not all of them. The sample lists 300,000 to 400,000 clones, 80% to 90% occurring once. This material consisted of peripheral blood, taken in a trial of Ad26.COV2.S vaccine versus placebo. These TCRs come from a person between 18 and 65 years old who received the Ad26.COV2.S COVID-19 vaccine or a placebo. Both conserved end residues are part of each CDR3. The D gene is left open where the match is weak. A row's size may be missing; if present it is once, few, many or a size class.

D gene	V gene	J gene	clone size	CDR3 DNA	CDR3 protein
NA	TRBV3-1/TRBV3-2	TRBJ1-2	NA	TGTGCCAGCAGCCAACTAGCCAACTATGGCTACACCTTC	CASSQLANYGYTF
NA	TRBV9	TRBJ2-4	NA	TGTGCCAGCAGCGCACACCCGGGCGGCCTTCAGTACTTC	CASSAHPGGLQYF
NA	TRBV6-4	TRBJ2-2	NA	TGTGCCAGCAGTGAGGACACGAACACCGGGGAGCTGTTTTTT	CASSEDTNTGELFF
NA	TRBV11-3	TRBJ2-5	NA	TGTGCCAGCAGCTTAGATAGCGGACAAGAGACCCAGTACTTC	CASSLDSGQETQYF
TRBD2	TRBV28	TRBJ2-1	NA	TGTGCCAGCACCTCGGGACTAGCGGGAGGATTCTACAATGAGCAGTTCTTC	CASTSGLAGGFYNEQFF
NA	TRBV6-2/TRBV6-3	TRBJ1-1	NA	TGTGCCAGCAGTTACAAGGACGGCCAGGCTTTCTTT	CASSYKDGQAFF
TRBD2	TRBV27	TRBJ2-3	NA	TGTGCCAGCAGTCTCGGGGTGGATGTCGGGGGGACCACAGATACGCAGTATTTT	CASSLGVDVGGTTDTQYF
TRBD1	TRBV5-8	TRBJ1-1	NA	TGTGCCAGCACCCTAAGGACAGGCGAAGCTTTCTTT	CASTLRTGEAFF
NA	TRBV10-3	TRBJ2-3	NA	TGTGCCATCAGTGAAGGTGGGGGCCGGAAGACCACAGATACGCAGTATTTT	CAISEGGGRKTTDTQYF
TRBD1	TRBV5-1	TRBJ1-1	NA	TGCGCCAGCAGCCAGGGGACAGGCCTGATGAACACTGAAGCTTTCTTT	CASSQGTGLMNTEAFF
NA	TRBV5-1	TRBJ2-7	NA	TGCGCCAGCAGCCGAGGGGGGCTGGGGTACGAGCAGTACTTC	CASSRGGLGYEQYF
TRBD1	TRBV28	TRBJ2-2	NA	TGTGCCAGCAGAAAAGGACAGGGCAGGAACACCAGGGAGCTGTTTTTT	CASRKGQGRNTRELFF
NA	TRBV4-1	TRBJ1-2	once	TGCGCCAGCAGCCTAACGGGGGGCGCGAATGGCTACACCTTC	CASSLTGGANGYTF
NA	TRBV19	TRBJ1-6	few	TGTGCCAGTACCTCCCCCCTGGGGACACGGAATTCACCCCTCCACTTT	CASTSPLGTRNSPLHF
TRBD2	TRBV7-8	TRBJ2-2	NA	TGTGCCAGCAGCGAGGGACTAGCGGGAGCGAACACCGGGGAGCTGTTTTTT	CASSEGLAGANTGELFF
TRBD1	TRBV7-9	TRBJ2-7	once	TGTGCCAGCGTCAAACTCGGGACAGGGGGCCAATACGAGCAGTACTTC	CASVKLGTGGQYEQYF
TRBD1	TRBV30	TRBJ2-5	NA	TGTGCCTGGAGTGTTTTTGAGGACAGGTATGGCGAGACCCAGTACTTC	CAWSVFEDRYGETQYF
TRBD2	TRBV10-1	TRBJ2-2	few	TGCGCCAGCAGTGAGTCGAGGGGCGGGAGGCAGAACACCGGGGAGCTGTTTTTT	CASSESRGGRQNTGELFF
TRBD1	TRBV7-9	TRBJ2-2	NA	TGTGCCAGCAGACCCGGGACAGGGGGTACCGGGGAGCTGTTTTTT	CASRPGTGGTGELFF
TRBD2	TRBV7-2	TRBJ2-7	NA	TGTGCCAGCAGCCCGGGACTAGCGGGAACAATTGTGCACTCCTACGAGCAGTACTTC	CASSPGLAGTIVHSYEQYF
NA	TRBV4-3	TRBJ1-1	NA	TGCGCCAGCAGCCAAGCTTTGAGCCAGGTGAACACTGAAGCTTTCTTT	CASSQALSQVNTEAFF
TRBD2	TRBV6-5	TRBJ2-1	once	TGTGCCAGCAGTAATTCCGGGACTAAATATTCGCAGTTCTTC	CASSNSGTKYSQFF
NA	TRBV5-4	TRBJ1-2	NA	TGTGCCAGCAGCTTGGCCCGAGAATCCGGCTATGGCTACACCTTC	CASSLARESGYGYTF
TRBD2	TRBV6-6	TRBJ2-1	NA	TGTGCCAGCAGAGAACGTAGCGGGAGTACTCTGAATGAGCAGTTCTTC	CASRERSGSTLNEQFF
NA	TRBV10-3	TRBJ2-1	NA	TGTGCCATCAGTGATAGGGGGGACTACAATGAGCAGTTCTTC	CAISDRGDYNEQFF
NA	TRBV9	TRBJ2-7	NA	TGTGCCAGCAGCGATAGCCCTTCCACCTACGAGCAGTACTTC	CASSDSPSTYEQYF
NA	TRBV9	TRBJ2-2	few	TGTGCCAGCAGCGTAGCAGGCAGGGGCTCCAACACCGGGGAGCTGTTTTTT	CASSVAGRGSNTGELFF
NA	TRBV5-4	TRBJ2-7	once	TGTGCCAGCAGCTTGGGGACGGGCCCCTACGAGCAGTACTTC	CASSLGTGPYEQYF
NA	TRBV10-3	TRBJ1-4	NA	TGTGCCACCTGCATCACAACTAATGAAAAACTGTTTTTT	CATCITTNEKLFF
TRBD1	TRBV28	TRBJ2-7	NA	TGTGCCATCAGGGGACAGGCGTCCTACGAGCAGTACTTC	CAIRGQASYEQYF
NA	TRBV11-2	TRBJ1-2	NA	TGTGCCAGCAGCTTAGTAGGGGGAATGAACTATGGCTACACCTTC	CASSLVGGMNYGYTF
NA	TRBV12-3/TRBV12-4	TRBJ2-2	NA	TGTGCCAGCAGTCACGAGAACACCGGGGAGCTGTTTTTT	CASSHENTGELFF
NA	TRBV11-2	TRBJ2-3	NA	TGTGCCAGCAGCTTATCCTGGGGGGGCGGCACAGATACGCAGTATTTT	CASSLSWGGGTDTQYF
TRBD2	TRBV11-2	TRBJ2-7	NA	TGTGCCAGCAGCTTAGGGACTAGCGGGTTCTACGAGCAGTACTTC	CASSLGTSGFYEQYF
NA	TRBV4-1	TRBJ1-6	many	TGCGCCAGCAGCCAACAGGATACCCCTTATAATTCACCCCTCCACTTT	CASSQQDTPYNSPLHF
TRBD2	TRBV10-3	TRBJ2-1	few	TGTGCCATCAGTGCGTCTCATCGGGAGGGCCTCTACAATGAGCAGTTCTTC	CAISASHREGLYNEQFF
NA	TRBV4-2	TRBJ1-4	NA	TGTGCCAGCAGCCAAGGGCCTGCAACTAATGAAAAACTGTTTTTT	CASSQGPATNEKLFF
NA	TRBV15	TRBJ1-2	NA	TGTGCCACCAGCGGAGGTGTAACTCCCCAAGGCTACACCTTC	CATSGGVTPQGYTF
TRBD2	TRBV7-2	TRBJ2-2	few	TGTGCCAGCAGCTTAATGGCGGGAGCAGAGACCGGGGAGCTGTTTTTT	CASSLMAGAETGELFF
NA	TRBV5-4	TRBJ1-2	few	TGTGCCAGCAGCAACAGGGTGGGGGGCTACACCTTC	CASSNRVGGYTF
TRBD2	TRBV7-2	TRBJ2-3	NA	TGTGCCAGCAGCTTAGTGGCGGGAGAACATGATACGCAGTATTTT	CASSLVAGEHDTQYF
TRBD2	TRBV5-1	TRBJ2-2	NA	TGCGCCAGCACCGTCCAGCGGGAGAGCACCGGGGAGCTGTTTTTT	CASTVQRESTGELFF
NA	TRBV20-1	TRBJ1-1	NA	TGCAGTGTGAGCGGGAACACTGAAGCTTTCTTT	CSVSGNTEAFF
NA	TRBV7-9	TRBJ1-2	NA	TGTGCCAGTAAATGGGGGGATGGCTACACCTTC	CASKWGDGYTF
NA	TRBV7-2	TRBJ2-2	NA	TGTGCCAGCACCGGGCCCCCCAGCCCCGGGGAGCTGTTTTTT	CASTGPPSPGELFF
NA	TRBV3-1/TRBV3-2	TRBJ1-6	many	TGTGCCAGCAGCCAAGCCACAGGGAGTAATTCACCCCTCCACTTT	CASSQATGSNSPLHF
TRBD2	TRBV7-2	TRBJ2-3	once	TGTGCCAGCAGCGCCCAAGCGGGGACAGATACGCAGTATTTT	CASSAQAGTDTQYF
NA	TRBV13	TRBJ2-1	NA	TGTGCCAGCAGCTTAGGGGACGAGTACAATGAGCAGTTCTTC	CASSLGDEYNEQFF
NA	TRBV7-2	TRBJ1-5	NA	TGTGCCAGCAGCTTAGTTAGGGATTATCAGCCCCAGCATTTT	CASSLVRDYQPQHF
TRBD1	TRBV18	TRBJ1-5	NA	TGTGCCAGCTCACCATCCACCCGACAGGGCCGGCAGCCCCAGCATTTT	CASSPSTRQGRQPQHF
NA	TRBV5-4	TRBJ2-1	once	TGTGCCAGCAGCTTGGGAGGGCTGAGCTCCTACAATGAGCAGTTCTTC	CASSLGGLSSYNEQFF
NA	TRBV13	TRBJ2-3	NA	TGTGCCAGCAGCCTGCGACGGGCAGCAACAGATACGCAGTATTTT	CASSLRRAATDTQYF